Below, one TCR beta chain is given with its context. The target of this receptor is not known. No base qualities exist here, and no much larger clone lies one base off it. The sample is drawn from a study of IL-17A CD8 T cells in psoriatic arthritis synovium. A note on the overall study: The study was designed to define the phenotype, molecular profile and function of synovial IL-17A+CD8+ T cells in the pathogenesis of psoriatic arthritis.

Results and caveats for the whole study, not just this receptor: Although some individual clones took up over 5% of the repertoire, most synovial CD8+ subsets stayed polyclonal. Only a few patients were covered by TCR sequencing, and this limited sample size was acknowledged by the authors. Cells were obtained from synovial fluid rather than synovial tissue, because no psoriatic arthritis synovial tissue samples were available. Morisita overlap indices above 0.9 were seen in a couple of patients because many Tc17 clones were shared with the synovial Tc1 population.

From its cysteine to its phenylalanine, the CDR3 spans 14 amino acids. CDR3 DNA only is kept here, 42 bases in frame from base 1. Based on the germline V gene, the CDR1 and CDR2 sequences are SGHNT and YENEEA. V loses 4 bases, J loses 4 bases, and the germline ends lie 12 bases apart. After DNA extraction (Qiagen), TCRbeta V-D-J rearrangements were amplified in a bias-controlled manner and then sequenced at high throughput (immunoSEQ; Adaptive Biotech). On the study's bioinformatics: Productive sequences were analyzed at sequence level using the immunoSEQ Analyzer platform. Clonality was computed as 1 minus Pielou's evenness, ranging from 0 (highly polyclonal) to 1 (monoclonal). Repertoire overlap between subsets was quantified with the Morisita index, from 0 (no similarity) to 1 (complete similarity). TCRdb limited this immuneACCESS table to in-frame rearrangements with V and J called. A share of clones is missing; checked studies link under half to unresolved V genes, and the rest is unexplained. V and J calls and clone size are copied from that table; D and trimming were computed from the DNA. The sample profile shows over 2,000 clones; around 72% of them were found once. The ten largest clones take up about 10% of the sample.

CD3+ T cells, isolated magnetically, got more than 1.3 hours of stimulation with PMA and ionomycin and were then labeled using IL-17A and IFNgamma cytokine secretion assays. Synovial fluid effusions were drawn from actively inflamed joints of patients with psoriatic arthritis. Memory CD8+ T cells in synovial fluid were sorted patient by patient into Tc17 (IL-17A+) cells, bulk memory cells and Tc1 (IL-17A-IFNgamma+) cells in order to compare their TCR repertoires. The Classification of Psoriatic Arthritis Study Group (CASPAR) criteria were met by the psoriatic arthritis patients. Cytokine-secreting cells were counterstained with a viability dye and with anti-CD3, CD8, CD14 and CD4 antibodies and were sorted on a BD FACSAria. TCRbeta sequencing was performed on sorted synovial fluid CD8+ T cell subsets from three patients with psoriatic arthritis. Synovial fluid mononuclear cells were isolated using Lymphoprep and were cryopreserved in liquid nitrogen prior to use. The medium used for cryopreservation was made up of about 47% fetal calf serum and about 9.8% dimethyl sulfoxide.

Material: IFN-gamma+ CD8+ T cells from synovial fluid. This specimen's cell subset or site label, interpreted: IL-17A-IFNgamma+ memory CD8+ (Tc1) cells. This TCR was recovered from a human donor with psoriatic arthritis. The receptor chain draws on TRBV11-3 and TRBJ2-3, with no D gene named confidently. The encoded CDR3 is CASSSRAAPDTQYF. In nucleotides, the sequence is TGTGCCAGCAGCTCTAGGGCTGCCCCAGATACGCAGTATTTT.